This passage covers 3 T cell receptor beta chains from one sample sequenced in a study of read filtering for tumor transcriptome and immune sequencing. Molecular barcoded adaptors covering alpha/delta and beta/gamma chains were used on approximately 400 ng RNA. TCRdb recomputed calls from the reads with MiXCR, one row per CDR3 protein. The sample has roughly 90,000 distinct CDR3 sequences, 20% to 25% seen once. Sequencing input: a population of CD138-negative cells sorted from bone marrow. The receptors here all came from a donor aged 40 or older with multiple myeloma.

As for this clonotype: A much bigger clone sits one base away, suggesting this may be a read error. V usage is TRBV2 and J usage is TRBJ2-2, with D possibly TRBD2 on 5 matching bases. The CDR3 covers 14 residues. Trimming shortened V by 4 bases and J by 4 bases, and 10 bases separated the two germline ends. Germline values: CDR1 SNHLY, CDR2 FYNNEI. The CDR3 protein is CASSGTWSTGELFF. The DNA of the CDR3 is TGTGCCAGCAGTGGGACTTGGAGCACCGGGGAGCTGTTTTTT. Full variable domain (missing parts from reference TRBV2 and TRBJ2-2): EPEVTQTPSHQVTQMGQEVILRCVPISNHLYFYWYRQILGQKVEFLVSFYNNEISEKSEIFDDQFSVERPDGSNFTLKIRSTKLEDSAMYFCASSGTWSTGELFFGEGSRLTVL.

This clonotype showed up many times. V gene TRBV2 combines with J gene TRBJ1-1; D is uncertain. CDR3 length: 14 amino acids. Germline loops: CDR1 SNHLY, CDR2 FYNNEI. V shed 4 bases and J shed 5 bases, with 14 bases lying between them. The CDR3, as DNA: TGTGCCAGCAGTGGAATAACGAGTAGGACTGAAGCTTTCTTT. As protein: CASSGITSRTEAFF.

This clonotype was picked up many times. V gene TRBV5-1 combines with J gene TRBJ2-5; D is possibly TRBD2 (5 bases). The CDR3 spans 15 residues. Germline assignment: CDR1 SGHRS and CDR2 YFSETQ. V dropped 0 bases and J dropped 2 bases, with 11 bases sitting between them. The CDR3: CASSLALTTQETQYF. The CDR3 nucleotides are TGCGCCAGCAGCTTGGCCCTGACTACACAAGAGACCCAGTACTTC.